Listed here are 6 T cell receptor beta chains from one sample, sequenced in a study of response to subunit inactivated influenza vaccine. Using its own MiXCR run on the RT-PCR reads, TCRdb lists one record per CDR3 protein. The table records about 160,000 distinct CDR3 sequences, approximately 10% of them present only once. This sample comprised non-naive T cells sorted from PBMCs, obtained roughly 48 days after vaccination. These receptors all stem from a man in his forties or fifties who received an inactivated influenza vaccine.

The J gene is TRBJ2-5, the V gene TRBV12-3 or TRBV12-4; TRBD2 matches at 12 bases. The V and J ends lost 4 bases and 5 bases, in that order; junction bases with no gene match: 11. CDR3 length: 17 residues. CDR3 DNA sequence: TGTGCCAGCAGTTCACGACTAGCGGGAGCGGTGAGCGAGACCCAGTACTTC. It encodes CASSSRLAGAVSETQYF.

A few counts support this clonotype. This rearrangement joins TRBV12-3 or TRBV12-4 to TRBJ2-7; no clear D gene. With 1 base removed from V and 7 bases from J, the gap between germline ends came to 11 bases. The CDR3 contains 13 residues. Here the CDR3 DNA reads TGTGCCAGCAGTTTAGGGGGTGGTGGGGAGCAGTACTTC. Translated: CASSLGGGGEQYF.

The chain is built from TRBV5-6 and TRBJ1-6; D not resolved. This CDR3 has 15 amino acids. Per germline, CDR1 SGHDT and CDR2 YYEEEE. V was shortened by 1 base and J by 8 bases, with 13 bases between the two germline ends. For the CDR3, the DNA is TGTGCCAGCAGCTTGTACGGGAGCCAAGATTCACCCCTCCACTTT. It encodes CASSLYGSQDSPLHF. Drawing the rest from reference TRBV5-6 and TRBJ1-6, the complete variable domain is DAGVTQSPTHLIKTRGQQVTLRCSPKSGHDTVSWYQQALGQGPQFIFQYYEEEERQRGNFPDRFSGHQFPNYSSELNVNALLLGDSALYLCASSLYGSQDSPLHFGNGTRLTVT.

V and J are TRBV9 and TRBJ2-3; TRBD1 or TRBD2 may be the D gene (5 bases each). Trimming removed 4 bases at V and 1 base at J, with 19 bases between. The CDR3 is 17 residues long. Germline V gene lookup returns CDR1 SGDLS and CDR2 YYNGEE. CDR3 nucleotide sequence: TGTGCCAGCAGCAAACAAAGTGGGATGGGGGGCACAGATACGCAGTATTTT. Protein product: CASSKQSGMGGTDTQYF.

Note on this clonotype: A read error may account for a junction end that differs from germline. The chain combines TRBV12-3 or TRBV12-4 with TRBJ2-3; 10 bases agree with TRBD2. The CDR3 runs 18 residues. The CDR3 spells CTSSLVIPLAGGTDTQYF. Written as DNA, the CDR3 is TGTACCAGCAGTTTAGTTATACCGCTAGCGGGAGGCACAGATACGCAGTATTTT.

The V gene is TRBV20-1, the J gene TRBJ2-1; 12 bases are shared with TRBD2. The CDR3 contains 17 residues. The J segment lost 1 base and the V segment lost 1 base, leaving 5 bases of the junction unmatched. The germline CDR1 and CDR2 sequences are DFQATT and SNEGSKA (reference sequence). CDR3 in amino acids: CSARGGLAGTSYNEQFF. DNA for the CDR3: TGCAGTGCTAGAGGAGGACTAGCGGGGACTTCCTACAATGAGCAGTTCTTC.